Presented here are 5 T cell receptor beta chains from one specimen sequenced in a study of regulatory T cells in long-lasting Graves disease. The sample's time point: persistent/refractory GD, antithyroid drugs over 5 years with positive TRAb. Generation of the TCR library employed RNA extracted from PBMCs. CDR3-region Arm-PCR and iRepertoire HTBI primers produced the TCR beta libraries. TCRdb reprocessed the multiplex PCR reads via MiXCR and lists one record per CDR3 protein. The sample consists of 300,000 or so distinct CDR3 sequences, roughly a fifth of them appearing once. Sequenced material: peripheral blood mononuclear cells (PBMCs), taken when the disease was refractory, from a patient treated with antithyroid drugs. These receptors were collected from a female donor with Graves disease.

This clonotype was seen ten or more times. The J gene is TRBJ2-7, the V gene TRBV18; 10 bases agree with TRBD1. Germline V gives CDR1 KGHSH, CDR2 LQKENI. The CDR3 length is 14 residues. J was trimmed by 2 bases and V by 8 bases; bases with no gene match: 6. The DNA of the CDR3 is TGTGCCAGCAGCCCCGGGACAGGGGCCTACGAGCAGTACTTC. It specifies CASSPGTGAYEQYF.

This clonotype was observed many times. As DNA, the CDR3 is TGTGCCAGCAGTTCTGGACTAGCAGCTTACAATGAGCAGTTCTTC. It encodes CASSSGLAAYNEQFF. The V and J genes are TRBV6-5 and TRBJ2-1; 8 bases map to TRBD2. Germline V gene sequence: CDR1 MNHEY, CDR2 SVGAGI. The CDR3 totals 15 residues. Germline trimming cut 4 bases from V and 4 bases from J; bases unmatched to any gene: 6.

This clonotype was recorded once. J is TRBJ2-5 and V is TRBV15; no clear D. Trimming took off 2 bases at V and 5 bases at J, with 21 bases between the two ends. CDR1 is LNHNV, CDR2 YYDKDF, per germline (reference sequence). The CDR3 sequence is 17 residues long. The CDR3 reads CATSRYRGTTVGETQYF. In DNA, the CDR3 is TGTGCCACCAGCAGATACCGCGGCACTACGGTAGGGGAGACCCAGTACTTC.

The CDR3 DNA reads as TGCGCCAGCAGCCAGGGGGCAGGGAGGACCGGGGAGCTGTTTTTT. Amino acids: CASSQGAGRTGELFF. This chain uses TRBV5-1 with TRBJ2-2; 8 bases agree with TRBD1. The trim removed 4 bases at V and 5 bases at J, leaving 7 bases unmatched. The CDR3 spans 15 residues. Germline CDR1 SGHRS, CDR2 YFSETQ.

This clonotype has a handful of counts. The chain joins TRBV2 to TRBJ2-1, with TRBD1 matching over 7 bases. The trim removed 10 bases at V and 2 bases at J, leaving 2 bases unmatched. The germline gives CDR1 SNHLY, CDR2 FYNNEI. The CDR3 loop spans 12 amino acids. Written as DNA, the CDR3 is TGTGCCACCGGGACAGCCTACAATGAGCAGTTCTTC. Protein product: CATGTAYNEQFF.